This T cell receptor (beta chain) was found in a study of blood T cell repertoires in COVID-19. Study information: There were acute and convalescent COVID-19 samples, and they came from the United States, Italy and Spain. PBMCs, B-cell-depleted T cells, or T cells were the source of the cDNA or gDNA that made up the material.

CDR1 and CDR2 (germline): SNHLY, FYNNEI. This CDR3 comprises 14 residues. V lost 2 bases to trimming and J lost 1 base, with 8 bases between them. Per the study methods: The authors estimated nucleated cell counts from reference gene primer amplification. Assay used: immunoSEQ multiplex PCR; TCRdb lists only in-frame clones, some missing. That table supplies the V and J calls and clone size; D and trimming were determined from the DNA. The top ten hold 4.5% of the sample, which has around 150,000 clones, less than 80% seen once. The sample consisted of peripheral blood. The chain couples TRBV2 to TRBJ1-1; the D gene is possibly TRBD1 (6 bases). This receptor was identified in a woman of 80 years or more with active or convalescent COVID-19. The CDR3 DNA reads TGTGCCAGCAGTGAATCGGGACAGAACACTGAAGCTTTCTTT. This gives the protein CASSESGQNTEAFF. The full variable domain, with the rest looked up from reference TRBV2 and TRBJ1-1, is EPEVTQTPSHQVTQMGQEVILRCVPISNHLYFYWYRQILGQKVEFLVSFYNNEISEKSEIFDDQFSVERPDGSNFTLKIRSTKLEDSAMYFCASSESGQNTEAFFGQGTRLTVV.